Listed below are T cell receptor beta chains from one sample, sequenced in a study of blood T cell repertoires in COVID-19. Libraries were prepared by immunoSEQ multiplex PCR; TCRdb keeps only in-frame clonotypes and omits some of them. Among about 200,000 clones, roughly 75% were seen once, and the ten largest hold around 5.8%. The specimen was peripheral blood. These receptors were taken from an older woman with acute or convalescent COVID-19. CDR3s include the opening cysteine and the closing phenylalanine or tryptophan. The D gene is left open where the match is weak. Rows may omit the clone size; those that give it use once, few, many or a size class.

TRBD2 | NA | TRBJ2-7 | TRBV5-1 | CASSWIAGGANEQYF | TGCGCCAGCAGCTGGATAGCGGGAGGAGCGAACGAGCAGTACTTC
TRBD2 | NA | TRBJ2-5 | TRBV27 | CASSPRGLAGVSRETQYF | TGTGCCAGCAGTCCCCGTGGGCTAGCGGGAGTTAGTCGGGAGACCCAGTACTTC
NA | NA | TRBJ2-5 | TRBV9 | CASSALQGGETQYF | TGTGCCAGCAGCGCGCTACAGGGTGGCGAGACCCAGTACTTC
NA | NA | TRBJ1-1 | TRBV3-1/TRBV3-2 | CASRQGVGTEAFF | TGTGCCAGCAGACAGGGAGTTGGGACTGAAGCTTTCTTT
NA | NA | TRBJ1-1 | TRBV7-3 | CASSSTPKTEPFF | TGTGCCAGCAGCTCGACTCCAAAGACAGAGCCTTTCTTT
NA | few | TRBJ1-6 | TRBV9 | CASSVGWPYNSPLHF | TGTGCCAGCAGCGTAGGGTGGCCCTATAATTCACCCCTCCACTTT
NA | NA | TRBJ1-3 | TRBV3-1/TRBV3-2 | CASSISGNTIYF | TGTGCCAGTTCTATCTCTGGAAACACCATATATTTT
NA | NA | TRBJ2-1 | TRBV19 | CASSIRDKPHEQFF | TGTGCCAGTAGTATCCGGGATAAGCCCCATGAGCAGTTCTTC
TRBD1 | NA | TRBJ1-5 | TRBV11-2 | CASSPGTEPARPQHF | TGTGCCAGCAGCCCTGGGACAGAGCCCGCTCGGCCCCAGCATTTT
NA | NA | TRBJ1-2 | TRBV10-3 | CAISEFRVINYGYTF | TGTGCCATCAGTGAGTTCAGGGTTATAAACTATGGCTACACCTTC
NA | NA | TRBJ1-2 | TRBV7-8 | CASSPRDSSNYGYTF | TGTGCCAGCAGCCCCCGGGACTCTTCTAACTATGGCTACACCTTC
NA | NA | TRBJ1-3 | TRBV3-1/TRBV3-2 | CASSLKASGNTIYF | TGTGCCAGCAGCCTTAAAGCCTCTGGAAACACCATATATTTT
NA | few | TRBJ2-7 | TRBV28 | CASSLWGRGEQYF | TGTGCCAGCAGTTTATGGGGTAGGGGCGAGCAGTACTTC
TRBD1 | NA | TRBJ2-7 | TRBV3-1/TRBV3-2 | CASSPGQGYEQYF | TGTGCCAGCAGCCCAGGACAGGGCTACGAGCAGTACTTC
NA | NA | TRBJ1-4 | TRBV4-1 | CASSQDITGGEKLFF | TGCGCCAGCAGCCAAGATATAACCGGCGGGGAAAAACTGTTTTTT
NA | NA | TRBJ2-5 | TRBV28 | CASSPPGGRQQETQYF | TGTGCCAGCAGTCCCCCGGGGGGCAGGCAACAAGAGACCCAGTACTTC
NA | NA | TRBJ1-6 | TRBV30 | CAWTQGLSPLHF | TGTGCCTGGACCCAGGGGCTTTCACCCCTCCACTTT
TRBD2 | NA | TRBJ2-7 | TRBV3-1/TRBV3-2 | CASTTAGTSGAYEQYF | TGTGCCAGCACCACTGCCGGGACTAGCGGAGCCTACGAGCAGTACTTC
NA | few | TRBJ2-3 | TRBV5-1 | CASSETGSSTDTQYF | TGCGCCAGCAGTGAAACAGGGTCTAGCACAGATACGCAGTATTTT
NA | NA | TRBJ1-6 | TRBV5-1 | CASSLPVTNSPLHF | TGCGCCAGCAGCTTGCCAGTAACTAATTCACCCCTCCACTTT
NA | NA | TRBJ1-2 | TRBV18 | CASSPEAPGRANYGYTF | TGTGCCAGCTCACCAGAGGCTCCGGGTCGAGCTAACTATGGCTACACCTTC
TRBD2 | NA | TRBJ2-5 | TRBV5-1 | CASSVGLAGGYQETQYF | TGCGCCAGCAGCGTCGGACTAGCGGGAGGGTACCAAGAGACCCAGTACTTC
NA | NA | TRBJ2-2 | TRBV21-1 | CASSTRLAGDSYTGELFF | TGTGCCAGCAGCACAAGACTAGCGGGAGATTCTTACACCGGGGAGCTGTTTTTT
NA | NA | TRBJ1-5 | TRBV27 | CASSLWGDQPQHF | TGTGCCAGCAGTTTATGGGGGGATCAGCCCCAGCATTTT
NA | NA | TRBJ2-3 | TRBV5-4 | CASSLSTGAPDTQYF | TGTGCCAGCAGCTTGAGTACGGGAGCCCCAGATACGCAGTATTTT